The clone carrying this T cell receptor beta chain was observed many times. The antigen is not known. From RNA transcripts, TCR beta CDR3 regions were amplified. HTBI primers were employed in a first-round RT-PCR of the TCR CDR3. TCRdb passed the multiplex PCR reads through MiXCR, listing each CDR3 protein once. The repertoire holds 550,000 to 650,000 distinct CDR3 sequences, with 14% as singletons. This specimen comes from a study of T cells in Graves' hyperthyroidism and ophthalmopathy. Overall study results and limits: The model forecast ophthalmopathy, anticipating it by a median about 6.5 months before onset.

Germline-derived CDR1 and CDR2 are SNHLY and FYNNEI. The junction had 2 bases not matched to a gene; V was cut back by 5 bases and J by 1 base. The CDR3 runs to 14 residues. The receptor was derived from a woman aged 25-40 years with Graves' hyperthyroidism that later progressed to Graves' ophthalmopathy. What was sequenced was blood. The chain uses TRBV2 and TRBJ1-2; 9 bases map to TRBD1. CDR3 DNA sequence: TGTGCCAGCAGTAGACAGGGGGTTAACTATGGCTACACCTTC. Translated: CASSRQGVNYGYTF.